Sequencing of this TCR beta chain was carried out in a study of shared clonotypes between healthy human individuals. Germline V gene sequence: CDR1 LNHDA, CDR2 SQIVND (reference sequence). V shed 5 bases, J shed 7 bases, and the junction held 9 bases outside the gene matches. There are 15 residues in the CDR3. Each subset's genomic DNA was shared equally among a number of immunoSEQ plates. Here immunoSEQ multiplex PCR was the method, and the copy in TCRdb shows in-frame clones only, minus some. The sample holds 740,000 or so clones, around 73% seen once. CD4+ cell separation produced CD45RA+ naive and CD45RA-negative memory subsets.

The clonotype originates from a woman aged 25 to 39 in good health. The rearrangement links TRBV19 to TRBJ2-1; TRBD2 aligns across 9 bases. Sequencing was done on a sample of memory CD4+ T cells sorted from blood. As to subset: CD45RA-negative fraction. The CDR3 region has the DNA TGTGCCAGTAGTTGGTGGCGGGAGGGCCAGAATGAGCAGTTCTTC. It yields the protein CASSWWREGQNEQFF.